This T cell receptor (beta chain) was identified in a study of response to subunit inactivated influenza vaccine. This CDR3 region has 17 residues. Germline values: CDR1 SGDLS, CDR2 YYNGEE. V lost 1 base to trimming and J lost 5 bases, with 20 bases between them. Findings of the study overall: After each seasonal influenza vaccination, few new T cells are recruited, the authors suggested.

TCRdb itself ran the RT-PCR reads through MiXCR, one entry per CDR3 protein. The sample has hundreds of thousands of distinct CDR3 sequences, more than 15% seen once. To note about this clonotype: Its antigen remains unidentified.

The rearrangement joins TRBV9 to TRBJ2-3, with D possibly TRBD1 on 5 matching bases. The sequence was obtained from a man between 50 and 59 years old who received an inactivated influenza vaccine. Sequencing was performed on PBMCs from blood, taken roughly 12 days after vaccination. The CDR3 coding sequence is TGTGCCAGCAGCGTAAGTGGACACCGCTCGGTTGAAGATACGCAGTATTTT. Its translation is CASSVSGHRSVEDTQYF.